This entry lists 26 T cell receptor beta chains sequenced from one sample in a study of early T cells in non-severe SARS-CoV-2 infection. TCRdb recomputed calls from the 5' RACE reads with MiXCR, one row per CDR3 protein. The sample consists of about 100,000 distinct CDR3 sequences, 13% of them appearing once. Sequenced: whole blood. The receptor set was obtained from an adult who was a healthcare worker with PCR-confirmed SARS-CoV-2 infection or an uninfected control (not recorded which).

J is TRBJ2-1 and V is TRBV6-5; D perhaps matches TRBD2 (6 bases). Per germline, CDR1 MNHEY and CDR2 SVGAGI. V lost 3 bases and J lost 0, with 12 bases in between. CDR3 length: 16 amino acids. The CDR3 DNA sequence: TGTGCCAGCAGTTATTCGGCGGGAAGCTCCTACAATGAGCAGTTCTTC. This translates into CASSYSAGSSYNEQFF.

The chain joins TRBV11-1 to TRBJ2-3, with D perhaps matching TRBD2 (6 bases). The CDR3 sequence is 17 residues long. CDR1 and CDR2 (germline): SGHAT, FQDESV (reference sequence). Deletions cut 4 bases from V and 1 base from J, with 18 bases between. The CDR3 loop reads CASSSAGLADGTDTQYF. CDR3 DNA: TGTGCCAGCAGCTCCGCGGGGCTAGCTGACGGCACAGATACGCAGTATTTT.

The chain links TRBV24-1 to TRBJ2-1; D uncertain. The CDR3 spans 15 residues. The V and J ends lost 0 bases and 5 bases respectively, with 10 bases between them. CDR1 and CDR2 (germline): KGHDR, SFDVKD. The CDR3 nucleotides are TGTGCCACCAGTGATTTGAGGGATTGGGACAATGAGCAGTTCTTC. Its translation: CATSDLRDWDNEQFF.

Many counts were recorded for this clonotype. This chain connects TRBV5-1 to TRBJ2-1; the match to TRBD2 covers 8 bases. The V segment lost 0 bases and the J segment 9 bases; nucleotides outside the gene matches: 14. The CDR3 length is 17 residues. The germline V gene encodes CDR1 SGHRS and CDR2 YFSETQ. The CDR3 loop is CASSLAMTSGGGAEQFF. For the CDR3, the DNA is TGCGCCAGCAGCTTGGCGATGACCAGCGGGGGCGGGGCTGAGCAGTTCTTC.

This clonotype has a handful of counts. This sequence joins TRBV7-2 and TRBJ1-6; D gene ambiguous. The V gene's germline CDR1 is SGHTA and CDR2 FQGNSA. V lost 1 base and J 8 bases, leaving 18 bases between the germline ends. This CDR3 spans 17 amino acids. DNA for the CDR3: TGTGCCAGCAGCTTAGGGTTTCGGGAACCACTCGATTCACCCCTCCACTTT. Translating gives CASSLGFREPLDSPLHF.

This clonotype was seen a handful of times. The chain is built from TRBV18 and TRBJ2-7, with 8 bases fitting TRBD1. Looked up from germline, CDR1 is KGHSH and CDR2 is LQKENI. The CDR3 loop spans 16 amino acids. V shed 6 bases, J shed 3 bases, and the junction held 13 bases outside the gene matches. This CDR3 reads CASSLIAQGANYEQYF. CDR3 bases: TGTGCCAGCTCGCTCATCGCGCAGGGGGCGAACTACGAGCAGTACTTC.

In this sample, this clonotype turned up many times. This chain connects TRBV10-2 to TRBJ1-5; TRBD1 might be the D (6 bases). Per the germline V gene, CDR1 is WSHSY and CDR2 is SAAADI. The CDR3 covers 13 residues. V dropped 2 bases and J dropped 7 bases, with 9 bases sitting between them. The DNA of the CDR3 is TGCGCCAGCAGTGAGGCGGGACAACAGCCCCAGCATTTT. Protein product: CASSEAGQQPQHF.

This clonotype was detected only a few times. CDR3 residues: CASSLMATSGLKEQFF. The CDR3 coding sequence is TGTGCCAGCAGCTTAATGGCGACTAGCGGGTTGAAGGAGCAGTTCTTC. This sequence joins TRBV7-3 and TRBJ2-1; TRBD2 aligns across 10 bases. Germline lookup yields CDR1 SGHTA and CDR2 FQGTGA. CDR3 size: 16 residues. Trimming removed 1 base from V and 10 bases from J; junction bases left unmatched: 10.

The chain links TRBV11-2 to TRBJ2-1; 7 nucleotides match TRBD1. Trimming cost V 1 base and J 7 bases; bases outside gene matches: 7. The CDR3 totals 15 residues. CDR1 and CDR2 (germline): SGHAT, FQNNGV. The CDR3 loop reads CASSLAGRGPNEQFF. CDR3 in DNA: TGTGCCAGCAGCTTAGCAGGAAGGGGGCCAAATGAGCAGTTCTTC.

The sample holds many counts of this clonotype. The CDR3 nucleotides read TGTGCCAGCAGCTTAGCGGGGGGACAGGGGATTTCACCCCTCCACTTT. The encoded protein is CASSLAGGQGISPLHF. The chain carries TRBV7-9 and TRBJ1-6; the match to TRBD1 covers 10 bases. The CDR3 length is 16 residues. Germline V gives CDR1 SEHNR, CDR2 FQNEAQ (reference sequence). V lost 0 bases and J lost 9; bases outside the gene matches: 5.

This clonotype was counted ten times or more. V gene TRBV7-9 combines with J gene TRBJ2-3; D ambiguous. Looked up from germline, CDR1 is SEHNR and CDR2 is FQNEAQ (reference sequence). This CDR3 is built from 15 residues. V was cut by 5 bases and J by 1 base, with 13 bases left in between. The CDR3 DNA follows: TGTGCCAGCAGCCCGGACGGAAGGGGCACAGATACGCAGTATTTT. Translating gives CASSPDGRGTDTQYF.

CDR3 sequence reads: CASSLVPGLAGGNEQFF. CDR3 nucleotides: TGTGCCAGCAGCTTAGTCCCGGGACTAGCGGGAGGCAATGAGCAGTTCTTC. The chain employs TRBV7-2 and TRBJ2-1; 15 bases align to TRBD2. The CDR3 sequence is 17 residues long. Germline CDR1 SGHTA, CDR2 FQGNSA. The junction had 4 bases not matched to a gene; V was cut back by 1 base and J by 6 bases.

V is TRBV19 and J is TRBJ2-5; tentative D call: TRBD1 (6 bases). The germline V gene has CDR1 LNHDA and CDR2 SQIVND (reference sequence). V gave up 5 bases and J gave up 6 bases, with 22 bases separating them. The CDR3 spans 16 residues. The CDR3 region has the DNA TGTGCCAGTAGTTTTCCGGACAGCCTAGGGGAGAAGACCCAGTACTTC. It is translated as CASSFPDSLGEKTQYF.

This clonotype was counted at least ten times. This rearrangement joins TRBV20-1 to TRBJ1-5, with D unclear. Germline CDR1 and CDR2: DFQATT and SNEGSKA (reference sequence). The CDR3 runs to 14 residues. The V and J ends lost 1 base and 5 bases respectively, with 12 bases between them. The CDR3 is CSARVGTAYQPQHF. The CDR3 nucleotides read TGCAGTGCTAGAGTGGGCACTGCCTATCAGCCCCAGCATTTT.

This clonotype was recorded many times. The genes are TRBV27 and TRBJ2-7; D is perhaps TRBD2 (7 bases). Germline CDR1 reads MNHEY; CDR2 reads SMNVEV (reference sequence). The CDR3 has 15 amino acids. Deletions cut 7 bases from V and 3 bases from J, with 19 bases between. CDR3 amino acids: CASIFSGGGYYEQYF. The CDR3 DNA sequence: TGTGCCAGCATCTTCTCGGGGGGCGGGTACTACGAGCAGTACTTC.

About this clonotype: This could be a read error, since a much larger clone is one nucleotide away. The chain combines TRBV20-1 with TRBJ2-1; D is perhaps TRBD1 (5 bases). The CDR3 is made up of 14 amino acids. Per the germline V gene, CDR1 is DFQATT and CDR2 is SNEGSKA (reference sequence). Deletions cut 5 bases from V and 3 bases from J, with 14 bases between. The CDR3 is CSAGAPDNYNEQFF. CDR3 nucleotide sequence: TGCAGTGCTGGAGCTCCGGACAACTACAATGAGCAGTTCTTC.

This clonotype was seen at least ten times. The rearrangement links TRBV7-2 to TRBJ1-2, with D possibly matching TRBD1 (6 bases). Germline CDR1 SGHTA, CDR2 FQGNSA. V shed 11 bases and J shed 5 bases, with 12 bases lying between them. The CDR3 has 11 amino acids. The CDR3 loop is CASGAYYGYTF. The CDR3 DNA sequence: TGTGCCTCGGGGGCTTATTATGGCTACACCTTC.

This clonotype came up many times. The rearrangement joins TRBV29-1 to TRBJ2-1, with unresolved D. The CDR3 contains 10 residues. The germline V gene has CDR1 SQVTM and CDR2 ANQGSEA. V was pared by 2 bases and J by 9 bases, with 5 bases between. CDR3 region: CSVEWGEQFF. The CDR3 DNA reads TGCAGCGTTGAATGGGGTGAGCAGTTCTTC.

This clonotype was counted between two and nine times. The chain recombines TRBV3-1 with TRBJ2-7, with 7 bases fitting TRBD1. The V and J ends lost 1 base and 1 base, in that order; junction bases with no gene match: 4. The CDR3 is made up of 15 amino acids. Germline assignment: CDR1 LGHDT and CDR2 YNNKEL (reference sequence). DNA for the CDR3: TGTGCCAGCAGCCAAGCCCCGGGACAGTCCTACGAGCAGTACTTC. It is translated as CASSQAPGQSYEQYF.

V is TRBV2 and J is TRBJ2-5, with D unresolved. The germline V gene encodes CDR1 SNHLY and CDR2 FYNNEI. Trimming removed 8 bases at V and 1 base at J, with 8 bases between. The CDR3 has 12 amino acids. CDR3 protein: CASGRIQETQYF. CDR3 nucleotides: TGTGCCAGCGGTCGGATCCAAGAGACCCAGTACTTC.

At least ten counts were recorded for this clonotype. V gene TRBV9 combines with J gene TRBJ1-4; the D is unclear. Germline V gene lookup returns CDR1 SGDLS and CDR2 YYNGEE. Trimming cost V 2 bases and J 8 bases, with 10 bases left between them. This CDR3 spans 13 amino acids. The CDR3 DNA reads TGTGCCAGCAGCGTTATCCCCGGCGAAAAACTGTTTTTT. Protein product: CASSVIPGEKLFF.

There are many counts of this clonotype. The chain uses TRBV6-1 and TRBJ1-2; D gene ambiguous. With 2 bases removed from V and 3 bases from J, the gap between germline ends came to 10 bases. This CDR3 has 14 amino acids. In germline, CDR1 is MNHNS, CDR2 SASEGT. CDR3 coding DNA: TGTGCCAGCAGTGAAACGATAAGTTACTATGGCTACACCTTC. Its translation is CASSETISYYGYTF.

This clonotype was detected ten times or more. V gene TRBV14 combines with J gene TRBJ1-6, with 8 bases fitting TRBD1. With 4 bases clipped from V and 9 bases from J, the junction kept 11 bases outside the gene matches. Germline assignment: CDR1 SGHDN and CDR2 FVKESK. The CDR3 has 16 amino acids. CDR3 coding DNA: TGTGCCAGCAGCCGATCGACGGGGACAGGCGGTTCACCCCTCCACTTT. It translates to CASSRSTGTGGSPLHF.

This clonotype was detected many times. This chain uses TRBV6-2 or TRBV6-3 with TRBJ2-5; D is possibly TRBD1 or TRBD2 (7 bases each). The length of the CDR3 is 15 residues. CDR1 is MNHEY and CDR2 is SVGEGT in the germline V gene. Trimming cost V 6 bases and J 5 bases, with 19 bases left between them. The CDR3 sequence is CASSRVGGTVETQYF. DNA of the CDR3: TGTGCCAGCAGCCGGGTCGGGGGGACAGTTGAGACCCAGTACTTC.

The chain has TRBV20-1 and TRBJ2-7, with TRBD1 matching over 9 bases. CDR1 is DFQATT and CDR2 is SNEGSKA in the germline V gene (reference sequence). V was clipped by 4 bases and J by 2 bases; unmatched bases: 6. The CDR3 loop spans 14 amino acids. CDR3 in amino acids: CSATRDRAPYEQYF. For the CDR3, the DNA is TGCAGTGCTACCCGGGACAGGGCCCCCTACGAGCAGTACTTC.

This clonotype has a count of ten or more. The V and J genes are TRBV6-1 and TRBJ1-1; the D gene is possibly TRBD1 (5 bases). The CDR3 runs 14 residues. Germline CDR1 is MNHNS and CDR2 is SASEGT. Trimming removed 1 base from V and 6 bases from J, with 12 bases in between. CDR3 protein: CASSEVGGVAEAFF. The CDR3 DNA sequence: TGTGCCAGCAGTGAAGTTGGAGGGGTTGCTGAAGCTTTCTTT.